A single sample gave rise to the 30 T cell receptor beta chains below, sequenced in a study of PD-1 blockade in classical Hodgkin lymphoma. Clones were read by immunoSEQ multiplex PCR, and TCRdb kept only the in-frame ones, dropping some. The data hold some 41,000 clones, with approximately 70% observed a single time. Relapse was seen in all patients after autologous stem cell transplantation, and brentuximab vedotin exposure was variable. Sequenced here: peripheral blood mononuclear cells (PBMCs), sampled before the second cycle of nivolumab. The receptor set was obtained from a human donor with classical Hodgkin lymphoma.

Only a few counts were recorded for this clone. CDR3: CASSGSNTEAFF. CDR3 coding DNA: TGTGCCAGTAGCGGGTCGAACACTGAAGCTTTCTTT. The gene calls are TRBV19 and TRBJ1-1, with D unresolved. Trimming pared 6 bases from V and 1 base from J, leaving 6 bases between. This CDR3 comprises 12 residues. Germline V gene data show CDR1 as LNHDA and CDR2 as SQIVND (reference sequence). Full variable domain (outside the CDR3, taken from reference TRBV19 and TRBJ1-1): DGGITQSPKYLFRKEGQNVTLSCEQNLNHDAMYWYRQDPGQGLRLIYYSQIVNDFQKGDIAEGYSVSREKKESFPLTVTSAQKNPTAFYLCASSGSNTEAFFGQGTRLTVV.

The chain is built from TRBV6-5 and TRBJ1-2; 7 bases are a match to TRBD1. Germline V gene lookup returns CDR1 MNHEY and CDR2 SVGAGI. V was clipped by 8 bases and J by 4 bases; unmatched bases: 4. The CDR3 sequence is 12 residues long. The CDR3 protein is CASLQGGYGYTF. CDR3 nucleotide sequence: TGTGCCAGCCTCCAGGGGGGCTATGGCTACACCTTC.

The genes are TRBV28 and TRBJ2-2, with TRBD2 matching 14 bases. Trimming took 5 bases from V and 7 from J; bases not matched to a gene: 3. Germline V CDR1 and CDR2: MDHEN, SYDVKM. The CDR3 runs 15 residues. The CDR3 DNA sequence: TGTGCCAGCAGTCGACTAGCGGGGGGGCACGGGGAGCTGTTTTTT. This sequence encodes CASSRLAGGHGELFF.

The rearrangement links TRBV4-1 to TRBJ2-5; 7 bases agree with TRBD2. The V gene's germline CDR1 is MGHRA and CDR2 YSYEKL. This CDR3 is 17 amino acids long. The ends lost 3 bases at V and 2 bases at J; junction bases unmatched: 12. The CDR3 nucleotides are TGCGCCAGCAGCCACCCGTCCCCGGGCGGGGGACAAGAGACCCAGTACTTC. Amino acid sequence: CASSHPSPGGGQETQYF.

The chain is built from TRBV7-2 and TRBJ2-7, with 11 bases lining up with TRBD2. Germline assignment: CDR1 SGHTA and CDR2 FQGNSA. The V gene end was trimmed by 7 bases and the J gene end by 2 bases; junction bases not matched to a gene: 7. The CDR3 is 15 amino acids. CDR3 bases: TGTGCCAGCACCCCCGGGACTAGCGGTACCTACGAGCAGTACTTC. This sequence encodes CASTPGTSGTYEQYF.

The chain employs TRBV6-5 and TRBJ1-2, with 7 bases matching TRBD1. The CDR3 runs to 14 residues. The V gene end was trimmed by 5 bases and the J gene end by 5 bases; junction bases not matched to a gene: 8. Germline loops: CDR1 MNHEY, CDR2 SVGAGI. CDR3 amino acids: CASSPTGAEYGYTF. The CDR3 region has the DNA TGTGCCAGCAGTCCTACAGGGGCGGAGTATGGCTACACCTTC.

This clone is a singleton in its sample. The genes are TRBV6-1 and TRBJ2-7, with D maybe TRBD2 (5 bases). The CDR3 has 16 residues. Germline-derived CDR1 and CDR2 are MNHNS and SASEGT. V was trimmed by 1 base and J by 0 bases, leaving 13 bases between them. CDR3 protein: CASSEGTQPSSYEQYF. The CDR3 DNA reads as TGTGCCAGCAGTGAAGGGACTCAACCTAGCTCCTACGAGCAGTACTTC.

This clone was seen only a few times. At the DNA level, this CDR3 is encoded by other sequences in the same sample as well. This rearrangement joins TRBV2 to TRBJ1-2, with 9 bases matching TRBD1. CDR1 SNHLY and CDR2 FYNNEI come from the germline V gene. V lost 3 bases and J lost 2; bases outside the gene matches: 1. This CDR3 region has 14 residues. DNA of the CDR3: TGTGCCAGCAGTGAGGGGACAGGGAACTATGGCTACACCTTC. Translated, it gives CASSEGTGNYGYTF.

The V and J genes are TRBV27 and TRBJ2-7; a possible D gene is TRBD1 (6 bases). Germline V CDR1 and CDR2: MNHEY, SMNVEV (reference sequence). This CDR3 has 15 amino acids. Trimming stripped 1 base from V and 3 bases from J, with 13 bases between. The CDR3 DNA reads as TGTGCCAGCAGTTTATACGGGACACAGAACTACGAGCAGTACTTC. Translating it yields CASSLYGTQNYEQYF.

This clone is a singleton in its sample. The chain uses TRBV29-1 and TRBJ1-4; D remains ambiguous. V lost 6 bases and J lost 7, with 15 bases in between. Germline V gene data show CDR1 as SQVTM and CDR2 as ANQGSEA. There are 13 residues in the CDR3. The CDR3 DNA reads TGCAGCGTGGCTTCGAATCCCACTGAAAAACTGTTTTTT. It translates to CSVASNPTEKLFF.

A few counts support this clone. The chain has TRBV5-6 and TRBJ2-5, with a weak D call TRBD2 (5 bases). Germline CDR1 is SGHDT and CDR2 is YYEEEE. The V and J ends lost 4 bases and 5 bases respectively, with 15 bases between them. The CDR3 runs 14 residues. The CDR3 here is CASSPDPRGETQYF. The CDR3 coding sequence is TGTGCCAGCAGCCCAGACCCTAGAGGGGAGACCCAGTACTTC.

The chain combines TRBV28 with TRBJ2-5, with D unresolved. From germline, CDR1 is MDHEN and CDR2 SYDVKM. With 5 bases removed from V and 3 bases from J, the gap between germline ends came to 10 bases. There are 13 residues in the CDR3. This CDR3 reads CASSPNSEETQYF. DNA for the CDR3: TGTGCCAGCAGTCCGAATTCCGAAGAGACCCAGTACTTC.

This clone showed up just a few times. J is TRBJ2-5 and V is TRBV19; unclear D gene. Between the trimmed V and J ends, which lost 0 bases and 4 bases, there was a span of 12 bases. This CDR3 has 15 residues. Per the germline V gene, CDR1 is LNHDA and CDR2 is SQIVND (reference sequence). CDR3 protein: CASSIEGRWSETQYF. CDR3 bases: TGTGCCAGTAGTATAGAAGGGCGGTGGTCAGAGACCCAGTACTTC.

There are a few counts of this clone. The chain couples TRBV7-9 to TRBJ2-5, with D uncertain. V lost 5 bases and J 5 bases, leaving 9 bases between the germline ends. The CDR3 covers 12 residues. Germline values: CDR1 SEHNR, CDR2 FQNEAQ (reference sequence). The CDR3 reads CASSRNLETQYF. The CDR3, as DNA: TGTGCCAGCAGCCGAAATCTCGAGACCCAGTACTTC. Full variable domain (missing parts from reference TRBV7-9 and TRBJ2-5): DTGVSQNPRHKITKRGQNVTFRCDPISEHNRLYWYRQTLGQGPEFLTYFQNEAQLEKSRLLSDRFSAERPKGSFSTLEIQRTEQGDSAMYLCASSRNLETQYFGPGTRLLVL.

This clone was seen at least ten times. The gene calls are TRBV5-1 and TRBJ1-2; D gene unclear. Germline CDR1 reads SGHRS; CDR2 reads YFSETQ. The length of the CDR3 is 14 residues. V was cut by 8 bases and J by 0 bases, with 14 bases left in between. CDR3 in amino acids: CASTTDLANYGYTF. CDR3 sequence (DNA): TGCGCCAGTACTACTGACTTAGCTAACTATGGCTACACCTTC.

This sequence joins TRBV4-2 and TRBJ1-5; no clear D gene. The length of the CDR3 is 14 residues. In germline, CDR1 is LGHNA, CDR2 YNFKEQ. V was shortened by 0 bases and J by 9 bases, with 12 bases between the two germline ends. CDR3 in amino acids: CASSQDRGEPPQHF. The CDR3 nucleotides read TGTGCCAGCAGCCAAGATCGGGGAGAGCCGCCCCAGCATTTT.

CDR3 DNA: TGTGCCAGTAGTCCTAGCGTCAGTGACGGTACGCAGTATTTT. Translation gives CASSPSVSDGTQYF. This chain uses TRBV19 with TRBJ2-3; the D gene is possibly TRBD2 (6 bases). Trimming removed 5 bases at V and 8 bases at J, with 17 bases between. This CDR3 spans 14 amino acids. CDR1 is LNHDA, CDR2 SQIVND, per germline (reference sequence).

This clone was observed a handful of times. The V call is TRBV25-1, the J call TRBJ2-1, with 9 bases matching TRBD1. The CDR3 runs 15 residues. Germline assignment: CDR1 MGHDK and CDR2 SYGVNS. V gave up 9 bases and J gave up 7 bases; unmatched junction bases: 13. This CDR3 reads CASNVPGQGFNEQFF. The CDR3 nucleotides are TGTGCCAGTAACGTACCGGGACAGGGTTTTAATGAGCAGTTCTTC.

CDR3 sequence reads: CAWSKGRGGGSEQYF. The CDR3, as DNA: TGTGCCTGGAGTAAAGGCAGGGGAGGGGGCTCCGAGCAGTACTTC. The genes are TRBV30 and TRBJ2-7; either TRBD1 or TRBD2 may fit D (7 bases each). This CDR3 has 15 amino acids. V was shortened by 2 bases and J by 6 bases, with 20 bases between the two germline ends. Looked up from germline, CDR1 is GTSNPN and CDR2 is SVGIG (reference sequence).

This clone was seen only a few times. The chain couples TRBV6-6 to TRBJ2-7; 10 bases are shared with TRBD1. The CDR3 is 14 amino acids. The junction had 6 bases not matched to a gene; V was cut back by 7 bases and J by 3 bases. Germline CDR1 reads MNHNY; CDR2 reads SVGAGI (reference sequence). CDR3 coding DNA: TGTGCCAGCACTGACAGGGGGCCAGTCTACGAGCAGTACTTC. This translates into CASTDRGPVYEQYF.

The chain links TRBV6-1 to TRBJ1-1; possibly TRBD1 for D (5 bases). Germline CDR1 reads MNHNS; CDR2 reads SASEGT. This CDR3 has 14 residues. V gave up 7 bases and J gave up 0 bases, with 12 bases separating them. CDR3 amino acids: CASMWGVMNTEAFF. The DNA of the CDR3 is TGTGCCAGCATGTGGGGGGTTATGAACACTGAAGCTTTCTTT.

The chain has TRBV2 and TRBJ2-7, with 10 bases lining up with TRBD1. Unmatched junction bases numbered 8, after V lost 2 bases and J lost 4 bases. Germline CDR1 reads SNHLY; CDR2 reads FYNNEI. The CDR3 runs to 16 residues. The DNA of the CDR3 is TGTGCCAGCAGTGAATGGGGGGGACAGGGGCGGTACGAGCAGTACTTC. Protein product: CASSEWGGQGRYEQYF.

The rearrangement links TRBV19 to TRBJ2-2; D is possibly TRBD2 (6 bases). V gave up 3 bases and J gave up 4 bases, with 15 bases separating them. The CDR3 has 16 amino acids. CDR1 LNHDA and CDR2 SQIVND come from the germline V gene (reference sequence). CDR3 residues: CASSMFIGRTTGELFF. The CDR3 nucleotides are TGTGCCAGTAGTATGTTTATCGGGAGAACCACCGGGGAGCTGTTTTTT.

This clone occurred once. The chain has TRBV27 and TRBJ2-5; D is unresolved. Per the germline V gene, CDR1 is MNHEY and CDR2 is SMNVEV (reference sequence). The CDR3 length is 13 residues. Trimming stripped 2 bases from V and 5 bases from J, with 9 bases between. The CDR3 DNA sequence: TGTGCCAGCAGTTTAATGGGGTACGAGACCCAGTACTTC. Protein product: CASSLMGYETQYF.

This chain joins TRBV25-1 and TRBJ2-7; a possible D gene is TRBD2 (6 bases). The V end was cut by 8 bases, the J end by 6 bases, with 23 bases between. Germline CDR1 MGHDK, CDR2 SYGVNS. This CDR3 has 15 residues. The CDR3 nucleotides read TGTGCCAGCGGGGGGTCGGCCCACCTTGGCTCCGAGCAGTACTTC. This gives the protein CASGGSAHLGSEQYF.

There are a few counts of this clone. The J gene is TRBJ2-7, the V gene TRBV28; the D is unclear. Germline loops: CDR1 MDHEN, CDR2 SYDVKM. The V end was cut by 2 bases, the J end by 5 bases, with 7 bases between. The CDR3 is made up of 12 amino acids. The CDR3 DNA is TGTGCCAGCAGTTTAATCAGGCACGAGCAGTACTTC. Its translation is CASSLIRHEQYF. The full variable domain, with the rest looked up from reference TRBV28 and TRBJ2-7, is DVKVTQSSRYLVKRTGEKVFLECVQDMDHENMFWYRQDPGLGLRLIYFSYDVKMKEKGDIPEGYSVSREKKERFSLILESASTNQTSMYLCASSLIRHEQYFGPGTRLTVT.

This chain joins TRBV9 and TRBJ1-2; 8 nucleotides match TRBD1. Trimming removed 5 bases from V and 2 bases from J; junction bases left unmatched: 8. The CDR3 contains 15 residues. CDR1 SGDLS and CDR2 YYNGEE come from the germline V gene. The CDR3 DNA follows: TGTGCCAGCAGTAAGCCGGGACAGGAGAACTATGGCTACACCTTC. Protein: CASSKPGQENYGYTF.

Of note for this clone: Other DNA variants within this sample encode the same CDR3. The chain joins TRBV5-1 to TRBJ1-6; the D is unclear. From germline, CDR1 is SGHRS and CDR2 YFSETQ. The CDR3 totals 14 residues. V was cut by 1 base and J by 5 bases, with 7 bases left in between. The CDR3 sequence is CASSLLGDNSPLHF. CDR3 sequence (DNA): TGCGCCAGCAGCTTGTTAGGCGATAATTCACCCCTCCACTTT.

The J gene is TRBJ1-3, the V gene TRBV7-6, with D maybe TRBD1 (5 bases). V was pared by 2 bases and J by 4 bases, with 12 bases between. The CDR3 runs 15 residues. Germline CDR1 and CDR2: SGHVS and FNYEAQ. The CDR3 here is CASSLTAGNGNTIYF. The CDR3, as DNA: TGTGCCAGCAGCTTAACAGCAGGGAACGGAAACACCATATATTTT. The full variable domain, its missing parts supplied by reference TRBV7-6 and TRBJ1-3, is GAGVSQSPRYKVTKRGQDVALRCDPISGHVSLYWYRQALGQGPEFLTYFNYEAQQDKSGLPNDRFSAERPEGSISTLTIQRTEQRDSAMYRCASSLTAGNGNTIYFGEGSWLTVV.

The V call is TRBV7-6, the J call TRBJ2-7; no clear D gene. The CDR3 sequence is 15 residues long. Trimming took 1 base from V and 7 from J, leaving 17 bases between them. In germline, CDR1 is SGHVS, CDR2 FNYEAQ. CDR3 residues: CASSLEAGTHREQYF. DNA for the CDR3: TGTGCCAGCAGCTTAGAGGCAGGAACCCACCGTGAGCAGTACTTC.